These T cell receptor beta chains were read from a single sample in a study of shared clonotypes between healthy human individuals. Profiled with immunoSEQ multiplex PCR; TCRdb holds only in-frame clones, not every one. Of approximately 1.9 million clones in the sample, about 94% were seen once. Sequenced input: naive CD8+ T cells from PBMCs. Every receptor here comes from a man aged 18 to 29 in good health. Some clones in this sample may be carry-over from other donors' samples. The CDR3 runs from the conserved cysteine through the conserved F or W. A D gene is named only where the DNA matches it firmly. A row's size may be missing; if present it is once, few, many or a size class.

v_call	j_call	cdr3_length	d_call	clone_size	cdr3_nt	cdr3_aa
TRBV11-2	TRBJ2-5	18	TRBD2	-	TGTGCCAGCAGCTTAGATCCGAGCGGGAGAGGGGGCCAAGAGACCCAGTACTTC	CASSLDPSGRGGQETQYF
TRBV11-2	TRBJ2-1	17	TRBD2	-	TGTGCCAGCAGCCCTCCGGGACTAGCGGGAGCAGTGGGTGAGCAGTTCTTC	CASSPPGLAGAVGEQFF
TRBV4-1	TRBJ2-1	15	TRBD2	-	TGCGCCAGCAGCCTCTTAGCGGGAGGGCTTAATGAGCAGTTCTTC	CASSLLAGGLNEQFF
TRBV18	TRBJ1-1	17	-	once	TGTGCCAGCTCACTACGGAGCGGGGGACGAATGAACACTGAAGCTTTCTTT	CASSLRSGGRMNTEAFF
TRBV7-6	TRBJ2-7	13	-	-	TGTGCCAGCAGTGGTATGGCGGTGAACGAGCAGTACTTC	CASSGMAVNEQYF
TRBV28	TRBJ2-7	13	-	few	TGTGCCAGCAGGGGGGACGGCTCCTACGAGCAGTACTTC	CASRGDGSYEQYF
TRBV28	TRBJ2-7	15	-	-	TGTGCCAGCAGCTCAAGGCAGTCAGGGTCCTACGAGCAGTACTTC	CASSSRQSGSYEQYF
TRBV6-5	TRBJ2-1	13	-	once	TGTGCCAGCAGGGGCTCATCCTACAATGAGCAGTTCTTC	CASRGSSYNEQFF
TRBV29-1	TRBJ2-1	12	-	-	TGCAGCGTATCGACAGCTTACAATGAGCAGTTCTTC	CSVSTAYNEQFF
TRBV5-4	TRBJ2-1	12	-	-	TGTGCCGGCTCCGTAGTAGGTGGTGAGCAGTTCTTC	CAGSVVGGEQFF
TRBV4-1	TRBJ2-1	17	TRBD2	-	TGCGCCAGCAGCCAAGATAACGCGGGGGGGGTCTACAATGAGCAGTTCTTC	CASSQDNAGGVYNEQFF
TRBV7-8	TRBJ2-3	17	TRBD1	-	TGTGCCAGCAGCTACTATGGACCCACAGGGGGCGGAGATACGCAGTATTTT	CASSYYGPTGGGDTQYF
TRBV18	TRBJ2-5	16	-	-	TGTGCCAGCTCACCACAGAAGGAGGGCTTGCAAGAGACCCAGTACTTC	CASSPQKEGLQETQYF
TRBV29-1	TRBJ1-2	11	-	-	TGCAGCGTTGACAGGGGTGGGGGCTACACCTTC	CSVDRGGGYTF
TRBV9	TRBJ1-1	13	-	few	TGTGCCAGCAGCGGCGGGGGGGACACTGAAGCTTTCTTT	CASSGGGDTEAFF
TRBV7-9	TRBJ2-7	15	TRBD2	-	TGTGCCAGCAGCAAACCTAGCGGGAGTCCCAACGAGCAGTACTTC	CASSKPSGSPNEQYF
TRBV2	TRBJ2-7	14	-	-	TGTGCCAGCAGTGATATAGGGGGGATATACGAGCAGTACTTC	CASSDIGGIYEQYF
TRBV7-8	TRBJ1-5	16	TRBD1	-	TGTGCCAGCAGCTCATCCGGACAGGGGGCAAGTCAGCCCCAGCATTTT	CASSSSGQGASQPQHF
TRBV19	TRBJ1-1	14	TRBD1	-	TGTGCCAGTAGTACGGGACAGGGAGTCACTGAAGCTTTCTTT	CASSTGQGVTEAFF
TRBV4-1	TRBJ1-1	12	TRBD1	-	TGCGCCAGTCGCAGGGGGGGGACTGAAGCTTTCTTT	CASRRGGTEAFF
TRBV7-9	TRBJ1-1	14	-	once	TGTGCCAGCAGCTTAGGGGAAGGTAACACTGAAGCTTTCTTT	CASSLGEGNTEAFF
TRBV28	TRBJ2-4	15	TRBD2	-	TGTGCCAGCAGCGGACTAAGCGGGAGTTCCCGCATTCAGTACTTC	CASSGLSGSSRIQYF
TRBV7-8	TRBJ2-1	15	TRBD2	-	TGTGCCAGCAGGATCTTAGCGGGAGGCTACAATGAGCAGTTCTTC	CASRILAGGYNEQFF
TRBV2	TRBJ2-7	15	-	-	TGTGCCAGCAGGGGGCGGACGCAGCCGACCTACGAGCAGTACTTC	CASRGRTQPTYEQYF
TRBV11-2	TRBJ2-5	15	-	once	TGTGCCAGCAGCCCCAATTGGAGGGAACGGGAGACCCAGTACTTC	CASSPNWRERETQYF
TRBV28	TRBJ2-3	19	TRBD1	-	TGTGCCAGCAGTACCCCGGGACAGGGGTCCTACCTTAGCACAGATACGCAGTATTTT	CASSTPGQGSYLSTDTQYF
TRBV10-3	TRBJ2-6	18	-	-	TGTGCCATCAGTGAGCGGGACGGTGGGTACTCTGGGGCCAACGTCCTGACTTTC	CAISERDGGYSGANVLTF
TRBV7-9	TRBJ2-2	16	TRBD2	-	TGTGCCAGCAGCTTACTTAGCGGGAGGGCCACCGGGGAGCTGTTTTTT	CASSLLSGRATGELFF
TRBV11-2	TRBJ2-7	15	-	-	TGTGCCAGCAGCTTCCTTCCCACCAGGACCTACGAGCAGTACTTC	CASSFLPTRTYEQYF
TRBV7-3	TRBJ2-1	14	TRBD2	once	TGTGCCAGCAGCCTAGCGGGAGCCCGGGATGAGCAGTTCTTC	CASSLAGARDEQFF
TRBV2	TRBJ1-5	19	-	-	TGTGCCAGCAGTGGCTCCCTTCATAGGGTAGGACGCGGAGATCAGCCCCAGCATTTT	CASSGSLHRVGRGDQPQHF
TRBV10-3	TRBJ2-7	15	-	-	TGTGCCATCAGTGGCGCAAGGGGGGATCCCTACGAGCAGTACTTC	CAISGARGDPYEQYF
TRBV9	TRBJ2-5	15	-	-	TGTGCCAGCAGCGTAGCTAGGACAGTGGGAGAGACCCAGTACTTC	CASSVARTVGETQYF
TRBV2	TRBJ2-3	15	-	-	TGTGCCAGCAGTGAAGCTTGGCTAGTCACAGATACGCAGTATTTT	CASSEAWLVTDTQYF
TRBV27	TRBJ2-1	14	-	-	TGTGCCAGCAGTTCCCCGGGACTTTACAATGAGCAGTTCTTC	CASSSPGLYNEQFF
TRBV30	TRBJ1-4	13	-	-	TGTGCCTGGACCCCGGGGTCTAATGAAAAACTGTTTTTT	CAWTPGSNEKLFF
TRBV9	TRBJ1-1	16	-	-	TGTGCCAGCAGCGCCCTTGTAGGGGCAGGGAACACTGAAGCTTTCTTT	CASSALVGAGNTEAFF
TRBV27	TRBJ1-2	13	TRBD1	-	TGTGCCAGCAGTTTGGACAGGGGAGGTGGCTACACCTTC	CASSLDRGGGYTF